A selection of T cell receptor beta chains follows, all from one sample in a study of Tregs in tolerant kidney transplant recipients. This table comes from immunoSEQ multiplex PCR, and its TCRdb copy is limited to in-frame clones, with some not included. The table shows around 21,000 clones, with around three fifths occurring only once. No cognate antigen is known for these TCRs. The sequencing input was Tregs from blood cultured with allogeneic cells. The receptors originated from a human donor in good health. Both conserved end residues are part of each CDR3. D genes are given only for firm matches. Only part of the rows carry a size: once, few, many, or a class if the clone is expanded.

j_call v_call clone_size d_call cdr3_nt cdr3_aa
TRBJ1-2 TRBV15 NA TRBD1 TGTGCCACCAGCAGGGGACCGGGACAGGGTGGGAGAAACTATGGCTACACCTTC CATSRGPGQGGRNYGYTF
TRBJ2-5 TRBV11-2 few TRBD2 TGTGCCAGCAGCTTAGGGGTTATAGCGGGAGAGACCCAGTACTTC CASSLGVIAGETQYF
TRBJ1-5 TRBV6-5 NA NA TGTGCCAGCAGTTATTCCAGCGTACTCCGCAATCAGCCCCAGCATTTT CASSYSSVLRNQPQHF
TRBJ2-7 TRBV6-5 NA NA TGTGCCAGCCCGAGAGAGGACTACGAGCAGTACTTC CASPREDYEQYF
TRBJ2-2 TRBV5-1 few TRBD1 TGCGCCAGCAGCTTGTCAGGGGGATGGGCCGGGGAGCTGTTTTTT CASSLSGGWAGELFF
TRBJ1-2 TRBV6-6 once NA TGTGCCAGCAGTTCCCGCCCAGGGCTCTATGGCTACACCTTC CASSSRPGLYGYTF
TRBJ2-3 TRBV19 once NA TGTGCCAGTAGACCACTGGGCACAGATACGCAGTATTTT CASRPLGTDTQYF
TRBJ2-5 TRBV18 few TRBD1 TGTGCCAGCTCACCGCCTACAGGGGGATCAGAGACCCAGTACTTC CASSPPTGGSETQYF
TRBJ1-1 TRBV19 NA NA TGTGCCAGTAGTATAGTTTACAGGGAGAACACTGAAGCTTTCTTT CASSIVYRENTEAFF
TRBJ2-7 TRBV13 NA TRBD2 TGTGCCAGCAGCGCCTCCGGGACTAGCGGGCATCACGAGCAGTACTTC CASSASGTSGHHEQYF
TRBJ1-2 TRBV29-1 NA NA TGCAGCGTCGGAACGACAGGAATCCAGGGGTATGGCTACACCTTC CSVGTTGIQGYGYTF
TRBJ1-3 TRBV7-9 few NA TGTGCCAGCAGCTTAGGGGTGGCTGGAAACACCATATATTTT CASSLGVAGNTIYF
TRBJ1-2 TRBV10-1 NA NA TGCGCCAGCAGTGAGTCAATAGCAGAACCTAACTATGGCTACACCTTC CASSESIAEPNYGYTF
TRBJ1-1 TRBV6-5 NA NA TGTGCCAGCAGTTACTCTAAGATGGCTGAAGCTTTCTTT CASSYSKMAEAFF
TRBJ1-2 TRBV5-1 NA NA TGCGCCAGCAGCTTGCTCCACTCCGGACAGAAGATTAACTATGGCTACACCTTC CASSLLHSGQKINYGYTF
TRBJ1-2 TRBV7-9 NA NA TGTGCCAGCAGCGCACAGGGAGCAAACTATGGCTACACCTTC CASSAQGANYGYTF
TRBJ2-1 TRBV4-1 few NA TGCGCCAGCAGCCAAGATTTCAGCTCCTACAATGAGCAGTTCTTC CASSQDFSSYNEQFF
TRBJ2-7 TRBV5-1 NA TRBD1 TGCGCCAGCAGCTTGCCGACAGGGACCTACGAGCAGTACTTC CASSLPTGTYEQYF
TRBJ1-2 TRBV6-1 NA TRBD1 TGTGCCAGCAGTGGTACAGGGGTAAGCGGCTACACCTTC CASSGTGVSGYTF
TRBJ1-4 TRBV5-1 few NA TGCGCCAGCAGCTATCTGACAGCCGAGAATGAAAAACTGTTTTTT CASSYLTAENEKLFF
TRBJ2-5 TRBV7-9 NA NA TGTGCCAGCAGCTTAGCAGAGACCCAGTACTTC CASSLAETQYF
TRBJ2-4 TRBV19 NA TRBD2 TGTGCCAGTAGTATGGGACTTAGCGGGAGTCGTGCCAAAAACATTCAGTACTTC CASSMGLSGSRAKNIQYF
TRBJ1-1 TRBV5-1 NA NA TGCGCCAGCAGCTTGGGGCAGGTGGGCAGCGAAGCTTTCTTT CASSLGQVGSEAFF
TRBJ2-1 TRBV18 NA NA TGTGCCAGCTCACCATCCGGGGCCTACAATGAGCAGTTCTTC CASSPSGAYNEQFF
TRBJ2-5 TRBV5-1 NA NA TGCGCCAGCAGCTTGCTGGCGGCCCAAGAGACCCAGTACTTC CASSLLAAQETQYF
TRBJ1-1 TRBV29-1 NA NA TGCAGCGTTGAAATTCAGCAAAACACTGAAGCTTTCTTT CSVEIQQNTEAFF
TRBJ1-4 TRBV18 few TRBD1 TGTGCCAGCTCACTGGACAGGGGTCGGGAAAAACTGTTTTTT CASSLDRGREKLFF
TRBJ2-7 TRBV4-1 few TRBD1 TGCGCCAGCAGCCAAGGCGGTCAGGGGGCTTACGAGCAGTACTTC CASSQGGQGAYEQYF
TRBJ1-6 TRBV18 NA TRBD1 TGTGCCAGCTCACAGGGGACAGGATTGGTTTCACCCCTCCACTTT CASSQGTGLVSPLHF
TRBJ1-6 TRBV2 NA NA TGTGCCAGCAGTGTGGCCCCTTTTTCACCCCTCCACTTT CASSVAPFSPLHF
TRBJ2-7 TRBV4-1 NA NA TGCGCCAGCAGCCAAGATAATCTGGTGAGAGTCGAGCAGTACTTC CASSQDNLVRVEQYF
TRBJ2-7 TRBV30 NA NA TGTGCCTGGAGCCCCGGCGGAGGGGGGAGATACGAGCAGTACTTC CAWSPGGGGRYEQYF
TRBJ1-1 TRBV2 NA NA TGTGCCAGCAGTGTGGAAGGGGGGAGCACTGAAGCTTTCTTT CASSVEGGSTEAFF
TRBJ1-1 TRBV5-1 NA NA TGCGCCAGCAGCTTGGACAGGCTTGACACTGAAGCTTTCTTT CASSLDRLDTEAFF
TRBJ2-7 TRBV6-5 NA TRBD2 TGTGCCAGCGTAACTATAGCGGGGGGGACCTACGAGCAGTACTTC CASVTIAGGTYEQYF
TRBJ1-2 TRBV7-8 NA NA TGTGCCAGCAGCGAAGCGGGCAGGGATTATGGCTACACCTTC CASSEAGRDYGYTF
TRBJ2-1 TRBV29-1 few TRBD1 TGCAGCGTATCAGGACAGGGGTATTTCAATGAGCAGTTCTTC CSVSGQGYFNEQFF
TRBJ2-3 TRBV29-1 NA NA TGCAGCGTTGACAGGGGAGGAACAGATACGCAGTATTTT CSVDRGGTDTQYF
TRBJ1-4 TRBV5-1 NA NA TGCGCCAGCAGCTTGGCCGCGGGGTTTGGGGAAAAACTGTTTTTT CASSLAAGFGEKLFF
TRBJ2-7 TRBV5-1 NA NA TGCGCCAGCAGCTTGGAAGGCTACGAGCAGTACTTC CASSLEGYEQYF
TRBJ1-2 TRBV7-9 NA NA TGTGCCAGCAGCTTAGCGCTCGGGGGCTATGGCTACACCTTC CASSLALGGYGYTF
TRBJ1-1 TRBV7-9 NA NA TGTGCCAGCAGTTATGCAGGGTGGACTGAAGCTTTCTTT CASSYAGWTEAFF
TRBJ1-3 TRBV11-2 NA NA TGTGCCAGCAGCTTTCAACCGCAGGTCACAGGAAACACCATATATTTT CASSFQPQVTGNTIYF
TRBJ2-7 TRBV19 NA NA TGTGCCAGTAGTATAAGCAGATACTACGAGCAGTACTTC CASSISRYYEQYF
TRBJ2-7 TRBV12-5 NA TRBD1 TGTGCTAGTGGTTTGGCCCTTTTTCAGGGGGCGGGCGAGCAGTACTTC CASGLALFQGAGEQYF
TRBJ2-1 TRBV9 NA TRBD2 TGTGCCAGCAGCGTACACAGCGGGGGGGACCTGACCGAGCAGTTCTTC CASSVHSGGDLTEQFF
TRBJ2-2 TRBV5-1 NA TRBD1 TGCGCCAGCAGCCGGACGGGACAGTTTATGAACACCGGGGAGCTGTTTTTT CASSRTGQFMNTGELFF
TRBJ1-2 TRBV11-2 NA NA TGTGCCAGCAGCTTAGATAGCCAGGGGACCTATGGCTACACCTTC CASSLDSQGTYGYTF
TRBJ2-1 TRBV10-1 NA TRBD1 TGCGCCAGCAGTGAGTCGAAGGGAAAGGGGGCTAGGGGTGAGCAGTTCTTC CASSESKGKGARGEQFF
TRBJ2-1 TRBV19 NA NA TGTGCCAGTAGTACCGCTACGTATAGGAGGGGGCTTGTCGACAATGAGCAGTTCTTC CASSTATYRRGLVDNEQFF
TRBJ1-5 TRBV7-8 NA NA TGTGCCAGCAGCTTCGCAGGGAGCAATCAGCCCCAGCATTTT CASSFAGSNQPQHF
TRBJ1-5 TRBV30 once NA TGTGCCTGGAGTACAGGTTTTAATCAGCCCCAGCATTTT CAWSTGFNQPQHF
TRBJ2-7 TRBV6-5 NA TRBD2 TGTGCCAGCAGGAGTGGCCTAGCGGGCTACGAGCAGTACTTC CASRSGLAGYEQYF
TRBJ2-1 TRBV5-6 few NA TGTGCCAGCAGCTTGTTGCTGGCCGAGCAGTTCTTC CASSLLLAEQFF